This paragraph covers one T cell receptor beta chain sequence. Germline is not matched at one junction end, which may reflect a read error. The library came from three nested PCR rounds adapted from ARM-PCR protocols. TCRdb recomputed calls from the multiplex PCR reads with MiXCR, one row per CDR3 protein. The sample has 100,000 to 150,000 distinct CDR3 sequences, roughly 67% seen once. The CDR3 has 17 residues. Germline V gives CDR1 SGHAT, CDR2 FQNNGV. This record comes from a study of tumor and adjacent non-tumor tissue in lung cancer. No cell sorting was done before RNA was extracted from the tissue.

Sequencing was done on a sample of lung tumor tissue. The chain employs TRBV11-2 and TRBJ2-1, with 7 bases lining up with TRBD2. The TCR originated in a man under 40 with non-small cell lung cancer. The CDR3 DNA follows: TGTGCCAACAGCTTAAACCCGGCGCTAGCGGCATACAATGAGCAGTTCTTC. Protein sequence: CANSLNPALAAYNEQFF.